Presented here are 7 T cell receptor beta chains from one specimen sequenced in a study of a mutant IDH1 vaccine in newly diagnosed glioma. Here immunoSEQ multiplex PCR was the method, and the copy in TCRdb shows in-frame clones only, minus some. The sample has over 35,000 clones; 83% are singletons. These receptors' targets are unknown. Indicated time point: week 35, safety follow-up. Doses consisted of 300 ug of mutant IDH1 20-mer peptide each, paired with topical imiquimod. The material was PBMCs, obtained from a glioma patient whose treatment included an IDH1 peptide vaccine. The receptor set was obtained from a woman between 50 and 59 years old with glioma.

CDR3 region: CASSPRVGAPLHF. For the CDR3, the DNA is TGTGCCAGCAGTCCCAGGGTAGGGGCACCCCTCCACTTT. The chain links TRBV27 to TRBJ1-6; D perhaps matches TRBD1 (5 bases). The CDR3 covers 13 residues. Trimming took 5 bases from V and 11 from J, leaving 13 bases between them. Germline assignment: CDR1 MNHEY and CDR2 SMNVEV (reference sequence).

In DNA form, the CDR3 reads TGTGCCAGCAGCCAGCTGAGTGGCCAGCCCCAGCATTTT. Its protein product is CASSQLSGQPQHF. J is TRBJ1-5 and V is TRBV9; no reliable D call. The length of the CDR3 is 13 residues. V was pared by 4 bases and J by 7 bases, with 12 bases between. Germline CDR1 SGDLS, CDR2 YYNGEE.

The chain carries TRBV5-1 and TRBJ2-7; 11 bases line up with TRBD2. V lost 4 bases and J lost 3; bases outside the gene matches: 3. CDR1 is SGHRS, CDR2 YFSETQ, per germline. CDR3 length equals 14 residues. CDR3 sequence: CASSPLAGGYEQYF. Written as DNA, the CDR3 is TGCGCCAGCAGCCCTCTAGCGGGGGGCTACGAGCAGTACTTC. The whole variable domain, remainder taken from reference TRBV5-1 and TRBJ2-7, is KAGVTQTPRYLIKTRGQQVTLSCSPISGHRSVSWYQQTPGQGLQFLFEYFSETQRNKGNFPGRFSGRQFSNSRSEMNVSTLELGDSALYLCASSPLAGGYEQYFGPGTRLTVT.

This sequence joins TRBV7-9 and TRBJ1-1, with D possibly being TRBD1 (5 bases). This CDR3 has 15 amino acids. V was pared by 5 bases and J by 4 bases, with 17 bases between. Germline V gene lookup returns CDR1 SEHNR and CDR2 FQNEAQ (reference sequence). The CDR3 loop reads CASSRSGGSSTEAFF. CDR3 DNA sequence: TGTGCCAGCAGCCGTAGCGGGGGGTCGAGCACTGAAGCTTTCTTT.

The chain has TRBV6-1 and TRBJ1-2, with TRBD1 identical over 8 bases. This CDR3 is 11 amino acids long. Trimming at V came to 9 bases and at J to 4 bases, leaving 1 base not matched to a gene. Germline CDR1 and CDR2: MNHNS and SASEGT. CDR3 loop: CASGQGYGYTF. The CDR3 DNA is TGTGCCAGTGGACAGGGCTATGGCTACACCTTC.

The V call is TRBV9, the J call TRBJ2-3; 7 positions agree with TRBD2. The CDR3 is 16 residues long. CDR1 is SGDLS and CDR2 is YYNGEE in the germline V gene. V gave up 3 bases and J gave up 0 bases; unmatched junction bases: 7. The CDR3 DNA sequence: TGTGCCAGCAGCGAGACTAGCACGGCGAGCACAGATACGCAGTATTTT. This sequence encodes CASSETSTASTDTQYF.

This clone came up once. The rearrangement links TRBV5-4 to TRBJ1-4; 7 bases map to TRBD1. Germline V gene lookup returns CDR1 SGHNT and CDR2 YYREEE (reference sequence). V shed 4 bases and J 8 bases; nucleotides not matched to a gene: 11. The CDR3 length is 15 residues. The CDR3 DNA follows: TGTGCCAGCAGCAGGGGAGGGGGCTTGAAAGAAAAACTGTTTTTT. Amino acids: CASSRGGGLKEKLFF. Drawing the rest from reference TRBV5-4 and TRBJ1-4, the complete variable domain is ETGVTQSPTHLIKTRGQQVTLRCSSQSGHNTVSWYQQALGQGPQFIFQYYREEENGRGNFPPRFSGLQFPNYSSELNVNALELDDSALYLCASSRGGGLKEKLFFGSGTQLSVL.